The next 20 T cell receptor beta chains were all read from a single sample in a study of cytomegalovirus exposure and HLA in healthy donors (dated by TCRdb to about 2017). The receptor library was made with the immunoSEQ multiplex PCR assay. Imported from immuneACCESS, the table was reduced by TCRdb to in-frame sequences with V and J called. These copies leave out some clones; in studies compared against another copy, an unresolved V gene accounts for under half, and the cause of the remainder is not known. The sample contains around 190,000 clones, approximately 86% of them found a single time. The ten largest clones add up to around 7.2% of the sample. Material for sequencing was PBMCs. The receptors shown here come from a man aged 25-45 years in good health and CMV-seropositive.

This sequence joins TRBV28 and TRBJ1-5; no clear D. Deletions cut 4 bases from V and 2 bases from J, with 12 bases between. The germline gives CDR1 MDHEN, CDR2 SYDVKM. The CDR3 loop spans 15 amino acids. The CDR3 DNA is TGTGCCAGCAGTTCAAATGGGGTAGGCAATCAGCCCCAGCATTTT. Translation gives CASSSNGVGNQPQHF.

This clone turned up a few times. The chain couples TRBV13 to TRBJ2-7; 8 nucleotides line up with TRBD1. V lost 6 bases to trimming and J lost 4 bases; unmatched junction nucleotides: 8. The CDR3 has 14 residues. Germline CDR1 PRHDT, CDR2 FYEKMQ (reference sequence). The CDR3 loop reads CASRYRGSPYEQYF. For the CDR3, the DNA is TGTGCCAGCAGGTACAGGGGGTCACCGTACGAGCAGTACTTC.

The V call is TRBV11-3, the J call TRBJ1-4; 10 bases map to TRBD1. Germline-derived CDR1 and CDR2 are SGHNT and YENEEA. The length of the CDR3 is 13 residues. Trimming at V came to 10 bases and at J to 6 bases, leaving 5 bases not matched to a gene. In DNA, the CDR3 is TGTGCCACCGCCGGGACAGGGGATGAAAAACTGTTTTTT. Residues: CATAGTGDEKLFF.

This chain links TRBV6-5 with TRBJ1-2; possibly TRBD1 for D (6 bases). There are 15 residues in the CDR3. Between the trimmed V and J ends, which lost 0 bases and 5 bases, there was a span of 13 bases. In germline, CDR1 is MNHEY, CDR2 SVGAGI. CDR3 in amino acids: CASSYSVGQLYGYTF. For the CDR3, the DNA is TGTGCCAGCAGTTACTCGGTCGGACAGTTATATGGCTACACCTTC.

The V and J genes are TRBV5-8 and TRBJ2-7, with 9 bases matching TRBD1. The junction had 9 bases not matched to a gene; V was cut back by 10 bases and J by 4 bases. The V gene's germline CDR1 is SGHTS and CDR2 YDEGEE. The CDR3 length is 13 residues. CDR3 sequence: CAPSGTGSYEQYF. CDR3 in DNA: TGTGCCCCTTCAGGGACAGGGTCGTACGAGCAGTACTTC.

This clone was picked up a small number of times. CDR3 amino acids: CASSVDMTPYEQYF. The CDR3 DNA follows: TGTGCCAGCAGCGTGGACATGACGCCCTACGAGCAGTACTTC. V usage is TRBV9 and J usage is TRBJ2-7; the D gene is possibly TRBD1 (5 bases). This CDR3 comprises 14 residues. CDR1 and CDR2 (germline): SGDLS, YYNGEE. Between the trimmed V and J ends, which lost 2 bases and 2 bases, there was a span of 11 bases.

The CDR3 coding sequence is TGCAGCGGCGGGACTTACACCGGGGAGCTGTTTTTT. It yields the protein CSGGTYTGELFF. V is TRBV29-1 and J is TRBJ2-2; TRBD2 is a possible D gene (6 bases). Germline lookup yields CDR1 SQVTM and CDR2 ANQGSEA. Trimming cost V 7 bases and J 3 bases, with 9 bases left between them. The CDR3 extends over 12 amino acids.

The chain couples TRBV19 to TRBJ2-7; 9 nucleotides match TRBD1. The CDR3 totals 16 residues. Germline CDR1 LNHDA, CDR2 SQIVND (reference sequence). V gave up 3 bases and J gave up 4 bases; unmatched junction bases: 10. CDR3 DNA sequence: TGTGCCAGTAGTATCCTACCGGGACAGGGTAGGTACGAGCAGTACTTC. It is translated as CASSILPGQGRYEQYF.

The genes are TRBV27 and TRBJ2-1; TRBD2 agrees at 12 bases. CDR1 is MNHEY, CDR2 SMNVEV, per germline (reference sequence). The ends lost 2 bases at V and 7 bases at J; junction bases unmatched: 9. CDR3 length: 17 residues. CDR3 amino acids: CASSLRPTSGSRNEQFF. CDR3 DNA: TGTGCCAGCAGTTTACGCCCGACTAGCGGGAGTAGGAATGAGCAGTTCTTC.

This sequence joins TRBV23-1 and TRBJ1-1; TRBD1 agrees at 7 bases. TRBV23-1 falls under the ORF class, with uncertain function. The CDR3 consists of 15 residues. V trimming: 4 bases; J trimming: 1 base; junction bases outside the gene matches: 6. In DNA, the CDR3 is TGCGCCAGCAGTCGCCCGGGACAGTCGAACACTGAAGCTTTCTTT. Protein: CASSRPGQSNTEAFF.

V gene TRBV2 combines with J gene TRBJ2-1, with no clear D. Germline V gives CDR1 SNHLY, CDR2 FYNNEI. The CDR3 covers 10 residues. Trimming left V 6 bases short and J 7 bases short, with 4 bases between. CDR3 residues: CASRVNEQFF. As DNA, the CDR3 is TGTGCCAGCAGAGTAAATGAGCAGTTCTTC.

This rearrangement joins TRBV7-9 to TRBJ2-1; the D is unclear. The germline gives CDR1 SEHNR, CDR2 FQNEAQ (reference sequence). Trimming left V 6 bases short and J 3 bases short, with 12 bases between. The CDR3 length is 14 residues. CDR3 loop: CASSPLSRYNEQFF. The CDR3 bases are TGTGCCAGCAGTCCTCTCTCGCGCTACAATGAGCAGTTCTTC. Complete variable domain (other parts from reference TRBV7-9 and TRBJ2-1): DTGVSQNPRHKITKRGQNVTFRCDPISEHNRLYWYRQTLGQGPEFLTYFQNEAQLEKSRLLSDRFSAERPKGSFSTLEIQRTEQGDSAMYLCASSPLSRYNEQFFGPGTRLTVL.

DNA of the CDR3: TGTGCCAGTAGTGGCAGGAATTCACCCCTCCACTTT. Amino acids: CASSGRNSPLHF. V is TRBV19 and J is TRBJ1-6; no definite D call. Germline V gene lookup returns CDR1 LNHDA and CDR2 SQIVND (reference sequence). V shed 5 bases and J shed 7 bases, with 6 bases lying between them. CDR3 length: 12 amino acids.

The chain carries TRBV27 and TRBJ2-1; D remains unclear. The CDR3 has 15 amino acids. V lost 1 base, J lost 8 bases, and 15 bases lay in between. Per germline, CDR1 MNHEY and CDR2 SMNVEV (reference sequence). The chain's CDR3 is CASSLWASKGYEQFF. CDR3 nucleotide sequence: TGTGCCAGCAGTTTATGGGCGTCCAAAGGGTATGAGCAGTTCTTC.

This chain joins TRBV19 and TRBJ2-3; 9 bases align to TRBD2. The CDR3 has 14 amino acids. Per germline, CDR1 LNHDA and CDR2 SQIVND (reference sequence). The V and J ends lost 6 bases and 1 base, in that order; junction bases with no gene match: 2. The CDR3 spells CASSRTSGTDTQYF. For the CDR3, the DNA is TGTGCCAGTAGCCGGACTAGCGGCACAGATACGCAGTATTTT.

This chain connects TRBV6-5 to TRBJ2-1, with a possible D match to TRBD2 (5 bases). From germline, CDR1 is MNHEY and CDR2 SVGAGI. The CDR3 length is 14 residues. The V and J ends lost 6 bases and 4 bases respectively, with 13 bases between them. The CDR3 region has the DNA TGTGCCAGCAGGGATAGCGTACATTACAATGAGCAGTTCTTC. Translating gives CASRDSVHYNEQFF.

The V call is TRBV6-5, the J call TRBJ1-1; TRBD1 might be the D (6 bases). CDR3 size: 14 residues. CDR1 and CDR2 from the germline V gene are MNHEY and SVGAGI. Trimming shortened V by 7 bases and J by 2 bases, and 14 bases separated the two germline ends. The CDR3 DNA sequence: TGTGCCAGCACCAGGGGAGCCTTAAACACTGAAGCTTTCTTT. It specifies CASTRGALNTEAFF.

V usage is TRBV7-7 and J usage is TRBJ2-5; no firm D call. V dropped 6 bases and J dropped 5 bases, with 13 bases sitting between them. The germline V gene encodes CDR1 SSHAT and CDR2 FNYEAQ (reference sequence). The CDR3 sequence is 13 residues long. CDR3 coding DNA: TGTGCCAGCAGTTTGGACGCTGGCGAGACCCAGTACTTC. Amino acid sequence: CASSLDAGETQYF. The whole variable domain, remainder taken from reference TRBV7-7 and TRBJ2-5, is GAGVSQSPRYKVTKRGQDVTLRCDPISSHATLYWYQQALGQGPEFLTYFNYEAQPDKSGLPSDRFSAERPEGSISTLTIQRTEQRDSAMYRCASSLDAGETQYFGPGTRLLVL.

This clone was found a few times. The chain recombines TRBV19 with TRBJ2-7; D tentatively fits TRBD1 or TRBD2 (5 bases each). The CDR3 has 16 amino acids. The germline gives CDR1 LNHDA, CDR2 SQIVND (reference sequence). The V and J ends lost 2 bases and 7 bases respectively, with 21 bases between them. As DNA, the CDR3 is TGTGCCAGTAGTATAAATCCGTCTTTGGGGGTCGGGGAGCAGTACTTC. It encodes CASSINPSLGVGEQYF.

The chain employs TRBV5-1 and TRBJ2-7; 14 bases map to TRBD2. The V segment lost 4 bases and the J segment 0 bases; nucleotides outside the gene matches: 15. The CDR3 is 20 amino acids. In germline, CDR1 is SGHRS, CDR2 YFSETQ. Written as DNA, the CDR3 is TGCGCCAGCAGCGTACAGGGGGTTTGGACTAGCGGGAGGAGCTCCTACGAGCAGTACTTC. This gives the protein CASSVQGVWTSGRSSYEQYF.